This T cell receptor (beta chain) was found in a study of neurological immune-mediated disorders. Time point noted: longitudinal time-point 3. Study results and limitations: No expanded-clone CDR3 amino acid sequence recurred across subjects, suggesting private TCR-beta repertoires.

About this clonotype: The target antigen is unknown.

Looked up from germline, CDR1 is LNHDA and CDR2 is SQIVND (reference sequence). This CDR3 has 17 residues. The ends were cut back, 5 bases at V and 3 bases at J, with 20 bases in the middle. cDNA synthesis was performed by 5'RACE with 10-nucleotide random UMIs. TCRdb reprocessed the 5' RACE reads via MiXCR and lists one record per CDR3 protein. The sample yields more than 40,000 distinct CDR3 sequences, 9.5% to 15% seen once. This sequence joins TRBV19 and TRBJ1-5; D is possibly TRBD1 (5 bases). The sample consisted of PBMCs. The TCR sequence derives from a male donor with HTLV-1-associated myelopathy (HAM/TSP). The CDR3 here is CASSPPTTGLLNQPQHF. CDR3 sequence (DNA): TGTGCCAGTAGTCCCCCGACCACGGGGCTCCTCAATCAGCCCCAGCATTTT.